These T cell receptor beta chains were read from a single sample in a study of post-analysis software for immune sequencing data. TCRdb re-analysed the PCR reads in MiXCR, keeping a single row per CDR3 protein. The sample consists of 700,000 to 900,000 distinct CDR3 sequences, more than 45% of them appearing once. The sequencing input was blood. These receptors were collected from a girl aged 5 to 17 with multiple sclerosis. The CDR3 runs from the conserved cysteine through the conserved F or W. The D gene is left open where the match is weak. Clone size appears in some rows only: once, few, many, or a class for an expanded clone.

>.|TRBJ2-2|.|TRBV5-1
CASSLLGLGRTNTGELFF
TGCGCCAGCAGCTTGTTGGGTTTAGGGCGGACGAACACCGGGGAGCTGTTTTTT
>.|TRBJ2-5|.|TRBV21-1
CASSPWRGSETQYF
TGTGCCAGCAGCCCCTGGCGAGGGTCGGAGACCCAGTACTTC
>.|TRBJ2-5|TRBD2|TRBV5-1
CASSPQYREGRETQYF
TGCGCCAGCAGCCCCCAATATAGGGAGGGCCGCGAGACCCAGTACTTC
>.|TRBJ2-1|TRBD2|TRBV5-1
CASSLGLAGVEGYNEQFF
TGCGCCAGCAGCTTGGGACTAGCGGGAGTAGAGGGCTACAATGAGCAGTTCTTC
>few|TRBJ2-7|.|TRBV29-1
CSVVPSRVNEQYF
TGCAGCGTCGTCCCCTCCCGGGTCAACGAGCAGTACTTC
>few|TRBJ1-1|.|TRBV6-5
CASSSPGGGEHTEAFF
TGTGCCAGCAGCTCCCCTGGGGGAGGGGAGCACACTGAAGCTTTCTTT
>.|TRBJ2-5|.|TRBV7-8
CASSLRAATQETQYF
TGTGCCAGCAGCTTACGCGCGGCAACTCAAGAGACCCAGTACTTC
>.|TRBJ1-5|.|TRBV6-5
CASSPTGGTIVQPQHF
TGTGCCAGCAGTCCGACTGGGGGAACCATCGTTCAGCCCCAGCATTTT
>once|TRBJ1-5|.|TRBV24-1
CATSVPGQPQHF
TGTGCCACCAGTGTCCCCGGGCAGCCCCAGCATTTT
>.|TRBJ2-1|.|TRBV20-1
CSARAAGHTANEQFF
TGCAGTGCTAGAGCGGCTGGCCATACCGCCAATGAGCAGTTCTTC
>.|TRBJ2-1|TRBD2|TRBV28
CASILAGVENEQFF
TGTGCCAGCATACTAGCGGGAGTTGAGAATGAGCAGTTCTTC
>once|TRBJ2-6|.|TRBV4-1
CASSQELLADSSGANVLTF
TGCGCCAGCAGCCAAGAACTTCTAGCGGACAGCTCTGGGGCCAACGTCCTGACTTTC
>few|TRBJ2-1|.|TRBV7-3
CASSFADSGVPEQFF
TGTGCCAGCAGCTTCGCCGACTCAGGCGTTCCGGAGCAGTTCTTC
>.|TRBJ1-1|TRBD1|TRBV20-1
CSARDPDRANTEAFF
TGCAGTGCTAGAGATCCCGACAGGGCGAACACTGAAGCTTTCTTT
>.|TRBJ1-4|.|TRBV4-3
CASSAEDPGLNEKLFF
TGCGCCAGCAGTGCTGAGGACCCAGGCCTAAATGAAAAACTGTTTTTT
>once|TRBJ2-7|TRBD2|TRBV20-1
CSARRAGERTYEQYF
TGCAGTGCTAGAAGGGCGGGAGAAAGAACCTACGAGCAGTACTTC
>.|TRBJ2-7|TRBD2|TRBV20-1
CSASMAGESYEQYF
TGCAGTGCTAGTATGGCGGGAGAGAGTTACGAGCAGTACTTC
>.|TRBJ2-4|.|TRBV24-1
CATSLGGTATNIQYF
TGTGCCACCAGTCTCGGTGGCACGGCGACAAACATTCAGTACTTC
>few|TRBJ2-7|.|TRBV6-2/TRBV6-3
CASSYFPWQENGEQYF
TGTGCCAGCAGTTATTTTCCGTGGCAGGAGAATGGCGAGCAGTACTTC
>.|TRBJ2-2|TRBD2|TRBV30
CAWTGGFSGELFF
TGTGCCTGGACGGGGGGGTTTTCCGGGGAGCTGTTTTTT
>few|TRBJ2-5|TRBD1|TRBV27
CASSISSGTGDETQYF
TGTGCCAGCAGCATTTCCTCCGGGACAGGGGACGAGACCCAGTACTTC
>few|TRBJ2-5|TRBD2|TRBV20-1
CSATTSGQETQYF
TGCAGTGCTACGACTAGCGGGCAAGAGACCCAGTACTTC
>.|TRBJ1-5|.|TRBV7-8
CASSSRSLHGPQHF
TGTGCCAGCAGCTCCAGAAGCCTCCATGGGCCCCAGCATTTT
>few|TRBJ1-2|.|TRBV6-5
CASSYSGVGVAGYTF
TGTGCCAGCAGTTACTCTGGGGTGGGGGTGGCTGGCTACACCTTC
>few|TRBJ2-1|.|TRBV24-1
CATSDDGRRDEQFF
TGTGCCACCAGTGATGACGGGCGGCGGGATGAGCAGTTCTTC
>.|TRBJ1-4|.|TRBV29-1
CSVEARGEKLFF
TGCAGCGTTGAAGCTCGGGGTGAAAAACTGTTTTTT
>.|TRBJ2-5|TRBD2|TRBV12-3/TRBV12-4
CASSFLSLSGRVVETQYF
TGTGCCAGCAGTTTCCTGAGCCTTAGCGGGAGGGTGGTGGAGACCCAGTACTTC
>.|TRBJ2-4|.|TRBV27
CASSLSFTNKNIQYF
TGTGCCAGCAGTTTATCTTTCACTAACAAAAACATTCAGTACTTC
>once|TRBJ2-7|.|TRBV4-3
CASSQDSSGPHLEQYF
TGCGCCAGCAGCCAAGATAGTTCAGGCCCACACCTCGAGCAGTACTTC
>.|TRBJ2-3|.|TRBV12-3/TRBV12-4
CASPPSWEGGLTDTQYF
TGTGCCAGCCCCCCCTCTTGGGAGGGGGGCCTCACAGATACGCAGTATTTT
>.|TRBJ2-7|TRBD2|TRBV15
CATSRIAGVTPVEQYF
TGTGCCACCAGCAGAATAGCGGGAGTAACGCCTGTCGAGCAGTACTTC
>.|TRBJ1-5|.|TRBV12-3/TRBV12-4
CASSLGAGVTSNQPQHF
TGTGCCAGCAGTTTGGGGGCGGGAGTAACTAGCAATCAGCCCCAGCATTTT